Here is one TCR beta chain with its context. The data were obtained in a study of blood T cell repertoires in COVID-19. The wider study: Spain, Italy and the United States supplied samples that represented acute and convalescent COVID-19.

The cohort comprised adults aged 18 to 89 years residing in 20 to 25 US areas. Authors' methods: Cell counts per sample came from amplifying reference gene primers. This table comes from immunoSEQ multiplex PCR, and its TCRdb copy is limited to in-frame clones, with some not included. The V and J calls and the clone size are those of that table, but D and trimming were determined from the DNA. The sample includes 150,000 or so clones, approximately 83% seen only once; the top ten take 5.2%. The sequencing input was PBMCs or T cells enriched from blood (not recorded which). The receptor comes from a man between 65 and 79 years old who had been exposed to COVID-19.

CDR3 bases: TGTGCCAGCAGCCTAGAATGGACTAGCGGGGCCAATGAGCAGTTCTTC. This translates into CASSLEWTSGANEQFF. V usage is TRBV4-2 and J usage is TRBJ2-1; 12 nucleotides align to TRBD2. The CDR3 covers 16 residues. J lost 6 bases, V lost 4 bases, and 7 bases had no gene match. Germline V CDR1 and CDR2: LGHNA, YNFKEQ.